The clone carrying this T cell receptor (beta chain) appeared a single time. The target antigen is unknown. The sample comes from a study of cytomegalovirus exposure and HLA in healthy donors. Whole-study context: Earlier findings included 90 million to 120 million unique TCR beta sequences obtained from 150 million to 200 million T cells.

V shed 1 base and J 6 bases; nucleotides not matched to a gene: 5. CDR1 is SGHDT, CDR2 YYEEEE, per germline. CDR3 size: 15 residues. Primers included in the PCR were 60 Vbeta and 13 Jbeta primers. Data came from immunoSEQ multiplex PCR; TCRdb stores just in-frame clones and leaves some out. The data show 250,000 or so clones, around nine tenths seen once. Findings of the study overall: Reported results showed that the classifier diagnosed cytomegalovirus status with high specificity and sensitivity. Productive status was seen about 90% or about 30% of the time for most TCR beta V segments in an earlier analysis.

Sequencing was done on a sample of PBMCs. The chain carries TRBV5-6 and TRBJ2-2, with 8 nucleotides matching TRBD2. This TCR derives from a girl aged 2 to 9 in good health and CMV-seronegative. The DNA for the CDR3 is TGTGCCAGCAGCTTGACAGCGGGGGAGGCCGGGGAGCTGTTTTTT. Translation gives CASSLTAGEAGELFF. Variable domain in full (rest from reference TRBV5-6 and TRBJ2-2): DAGVTQSPTHLIKTRGQQVTLRCSPKSGHDTVSWYQQALGQGPQFIFQYYEEEERQRGNFPDRFSGHQFPNYSSELNVNALLLGDSALYLCASSLTAGEAGELFFGEGSRLTVL.